This TCR beta chain was identified in a study of blood T cell repertoires in COVID-19 (dated by TCRdb to 2020 to 2021). Context from the whole study: Collaborator samples came from the United States, Italy and Spain and covered acute and convalescent phases of COVID-19. The material from the prospective study consisted of cDNA or gDNA derived from T cells, B-cell-depleted T cells, or PBMCs. The dataset comprised deeply sampled blood TCRbeta repertoires from subjects exposed to, actively infected with, or recovered from COVID-19. The repertoires were released in a freely available public database intended as a resource for research on the immune response to SARS-CoV-2. Samples came from the ongoing ImmuneRACE study (first 160 participants) plus 1,254 subjects from 6 global collaborators. A de-identified subject ID, COVID-19 status, age in years and sex were almost always included in the sample metadata. Where HLA class I and class II types were available, the types were taken from metadata supplied by the sample provider, not from assay-based typing. Summary of the overall study and its limitations: The amount of clinical and demographic metadata varied by source and participant and was provided uncurated.

Each collaborating institution followed its own protocols to collect whole blood in K2EDTA tubes. For TCRbeta analysis, collaborator samples were shipped as frozen whole blood, as isolated PBMCs, or as DNA extracted from either sample type. TCRbeta CDR3 regions were amplified from genomic DNA by means of the immunoSEQ Assay, a bias-controlled multiplex PCR. Turning to the authors' computational methods: Nucleated cell counts per sample were estimated from amplification of reference gene primers within the assay. To quantify the absolute abundance of each unique TCRbeta CDR3 rearrangement, sequence reads were collapsed and filtered. For each sample, productive Simpson clonality was calculated as the square root of Simpson's diversity index across productive rearrangements. TCRdb stores this immuneACCESS table with in-frame sequences only. Part of the clones is absent; in the studies checked, under half of the shortfall reflects unresolved V genes, and no reason is known for the rest. The DNA was the basis for D and trimming; V, J and clone size are from that table. Within this sample are 150,000 to 180,000 clones, with about 90% of them counted one time only. 0.5% to 0.55% of the sample rests with the top ten.

With regard to this clone: What antigen it recognizes has not been identified. Per-nucleotide qualities are absent, and no much larger clonotype sits a single base away.

Sequenced sample: peripheral blood. The TCR originated in a man aged 50-59 years with acute or convalescent COVID-19.

The bases are TGCGCCAGCAGTCCAGGACAGGGGGGGGGTCTTGTTCGTGACGAGCAGTACTTC. It encodes CASSPGQGGGLVRDEQYF. The rearranged segments are TRBV23-1 and TRBJ2-7, with TRBD1 identical over 10 junction bases. TRBV23-1 is an open reading frame, and its role is uncertain. The junction shows trimming of 4 bases on V and 5 bases on J, and the gene matches do not reach 17 bases of it. The CDR3 sequence holds 18 residues, the cysteine and phenylalanine included. The retained sequence is limited to the CDR3, 54 bases, with the frame set at the first base.